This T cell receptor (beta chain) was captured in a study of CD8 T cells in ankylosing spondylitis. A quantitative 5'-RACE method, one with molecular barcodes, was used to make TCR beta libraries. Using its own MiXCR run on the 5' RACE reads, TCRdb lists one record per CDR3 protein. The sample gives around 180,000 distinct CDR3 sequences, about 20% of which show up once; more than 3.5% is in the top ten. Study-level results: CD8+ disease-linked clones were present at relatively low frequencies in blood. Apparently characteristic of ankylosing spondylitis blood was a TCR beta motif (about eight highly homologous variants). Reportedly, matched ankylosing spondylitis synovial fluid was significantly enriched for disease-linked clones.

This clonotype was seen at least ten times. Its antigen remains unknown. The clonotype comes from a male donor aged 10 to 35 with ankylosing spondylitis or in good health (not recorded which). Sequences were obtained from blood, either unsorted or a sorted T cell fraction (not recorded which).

CDR3 loop: CASSPAWDFGNTIYF. In DNA, the CDR3 is TGTGCCAGCAGCCCGGCCTGGGACTTCGGAAACACCATATATTTT. The V and J genes are TRBV7-7 and TRBJ1-3, with D tentatively TRBD1 (5 bases). Germline values: CDR1 SSHAT, CDR2 FNYEAQ (reference sequence). The CDR3 is 15 residues long. Trimming cost V 5 bases and J 4 bases, with 15 bases left between them.